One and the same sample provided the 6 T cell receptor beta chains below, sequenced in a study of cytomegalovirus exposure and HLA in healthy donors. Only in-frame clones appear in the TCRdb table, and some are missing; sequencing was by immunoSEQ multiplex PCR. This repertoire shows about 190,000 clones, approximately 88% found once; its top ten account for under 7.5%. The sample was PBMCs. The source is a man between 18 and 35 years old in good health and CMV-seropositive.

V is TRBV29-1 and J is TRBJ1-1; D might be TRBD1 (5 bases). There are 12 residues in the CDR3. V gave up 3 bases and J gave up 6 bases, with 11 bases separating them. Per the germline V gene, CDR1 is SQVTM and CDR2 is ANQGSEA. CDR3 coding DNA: TGCAGCGTTGAGGTACAGGTCGCTGAAGCTTTCTTT. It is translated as CSVEVQVAEAFF.

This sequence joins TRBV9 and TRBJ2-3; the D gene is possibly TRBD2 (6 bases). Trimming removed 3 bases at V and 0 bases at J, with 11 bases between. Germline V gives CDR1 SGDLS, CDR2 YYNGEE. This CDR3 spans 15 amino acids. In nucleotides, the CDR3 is TGTGCCAGCAGCGAACTAGCTATTAGCACAGATACGCAGTATTTT. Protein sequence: CASSELAISTDTQYF.

CDR3 nucleotide sequence: TGTGCCAGCAGTTTATATCCAGGGGACTCCTACGAGCAGTACTTC. Protein sequence: CASSLYPGDSYEQYF. The gene calls are TRBV27 and TRBJ2-7, with D possibly being TRBD1 (6 bases). This CDR3 region has 15 residues. The germline V gene has CDR1 MNHEY and CDR2 SMNVEV (reference sequence). V lost 1 base to trimming and J lost 0 bases, with 10 bases between them.

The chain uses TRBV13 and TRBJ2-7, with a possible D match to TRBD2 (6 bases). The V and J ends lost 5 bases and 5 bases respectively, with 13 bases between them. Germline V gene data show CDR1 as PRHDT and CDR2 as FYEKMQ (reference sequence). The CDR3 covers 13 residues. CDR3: CASSRTGRNEQYF. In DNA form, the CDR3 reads TGTGCCAGCAGCCGGACGGGGAGGAACGAGCAGTACTTC. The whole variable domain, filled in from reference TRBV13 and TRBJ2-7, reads AAGVIQSPRHLIKEKRETATLKCYPIPRHDTVYWYQQGPGQDPQFLISFYEKMQSDKGSIPDRFSAQQFSDYHSELNMSSLELGDSALYFCASSRTGRNEQYFGPGTRLTVT.

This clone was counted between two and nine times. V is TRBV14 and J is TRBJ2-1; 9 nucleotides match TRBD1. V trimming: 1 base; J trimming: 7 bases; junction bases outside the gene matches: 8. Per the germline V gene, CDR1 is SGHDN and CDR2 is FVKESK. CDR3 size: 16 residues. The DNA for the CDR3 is TGTGCCAGCAGCCAAGGGGGGACAGGGAGGATTAATGAGCAGTTCTTC. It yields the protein CASSQGGTGRINEQFF.

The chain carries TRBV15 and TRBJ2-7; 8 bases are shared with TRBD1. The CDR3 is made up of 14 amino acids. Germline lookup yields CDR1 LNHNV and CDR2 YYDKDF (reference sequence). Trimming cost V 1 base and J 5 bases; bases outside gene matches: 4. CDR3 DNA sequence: TGTGCCACCAGCAGAGTTTCAGGGGGCAACGAGCAGTACTTC. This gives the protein CATSRVSGGNEQYF.